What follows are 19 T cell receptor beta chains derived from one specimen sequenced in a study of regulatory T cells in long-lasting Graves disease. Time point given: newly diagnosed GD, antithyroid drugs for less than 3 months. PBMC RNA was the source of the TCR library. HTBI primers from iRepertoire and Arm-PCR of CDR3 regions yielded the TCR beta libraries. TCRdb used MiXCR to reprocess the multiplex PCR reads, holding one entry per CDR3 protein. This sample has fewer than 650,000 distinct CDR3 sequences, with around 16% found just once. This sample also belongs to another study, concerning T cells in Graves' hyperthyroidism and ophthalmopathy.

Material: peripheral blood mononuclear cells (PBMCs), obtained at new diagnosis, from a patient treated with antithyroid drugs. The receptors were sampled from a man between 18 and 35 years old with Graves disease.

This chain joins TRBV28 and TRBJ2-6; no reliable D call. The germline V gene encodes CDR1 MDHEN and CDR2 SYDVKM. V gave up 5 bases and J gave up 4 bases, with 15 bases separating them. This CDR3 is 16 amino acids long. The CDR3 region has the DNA TGTGCCAGCAGTGCGACATCCGCCGTGGGGGCCAACGTCCTGACTTTC. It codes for CASSATSAVGANVLTF.

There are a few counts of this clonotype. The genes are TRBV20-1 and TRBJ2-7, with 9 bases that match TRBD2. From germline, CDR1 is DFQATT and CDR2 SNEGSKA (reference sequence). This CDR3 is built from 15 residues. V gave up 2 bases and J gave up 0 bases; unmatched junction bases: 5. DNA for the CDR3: TGCAGTGCTAGACACAGCGGGAGGCCCTCCTACGAGCAGTACTTC. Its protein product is CSARHSGRPSYEQYF.

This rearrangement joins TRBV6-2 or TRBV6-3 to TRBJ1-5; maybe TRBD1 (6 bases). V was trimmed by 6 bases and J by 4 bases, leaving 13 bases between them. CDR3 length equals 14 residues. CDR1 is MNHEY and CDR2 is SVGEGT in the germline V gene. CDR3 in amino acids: CASRPGVKNQPQHF. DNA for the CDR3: TGTGCCAGCAGGCCAGGGGTTAAGAATCAGCCCCAGCATTTT.

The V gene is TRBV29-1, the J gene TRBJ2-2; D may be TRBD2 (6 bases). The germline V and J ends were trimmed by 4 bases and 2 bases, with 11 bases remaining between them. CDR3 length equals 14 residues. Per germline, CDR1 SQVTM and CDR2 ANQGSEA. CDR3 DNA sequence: TGCAGCGTTGGGGACTTCTCAAACACCGGGGAGCTGTTTTTT. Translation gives CSVGDFSNTGELFF.

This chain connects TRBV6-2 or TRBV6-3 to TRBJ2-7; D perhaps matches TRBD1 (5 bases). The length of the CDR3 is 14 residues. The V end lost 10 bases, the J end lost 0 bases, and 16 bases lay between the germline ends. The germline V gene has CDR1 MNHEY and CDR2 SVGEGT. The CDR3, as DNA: TGTGCCATACACCTCACAGGAAGCTCCTACGAGCAGTACTTC. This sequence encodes CAIHLTGSSYEQYF.

CDR3 loop: CASSLGLKAFF. The CDR3 DNA reads as TGTGCCAGCAGCTTGGGGCTGAAAGCTTTCTTT. V and J are TRBV5-6 and TRBJ1-1; D uncertain. The germline gives CDR1 SGHDT, CDR2 YYEEEE. The CDR3 extends over 11 amino acids. Trimming took 0 bases from V and 9 from J, leaving 6 bases between them.

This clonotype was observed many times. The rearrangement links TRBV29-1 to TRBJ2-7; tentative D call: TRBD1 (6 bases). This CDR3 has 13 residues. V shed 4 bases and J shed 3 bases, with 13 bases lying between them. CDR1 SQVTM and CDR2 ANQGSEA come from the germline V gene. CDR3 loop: CSVARDKNYEQYF. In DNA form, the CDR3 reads TGCAGCGTTGCCCGGGACAAGAACTACGAGCAGTACTTC.

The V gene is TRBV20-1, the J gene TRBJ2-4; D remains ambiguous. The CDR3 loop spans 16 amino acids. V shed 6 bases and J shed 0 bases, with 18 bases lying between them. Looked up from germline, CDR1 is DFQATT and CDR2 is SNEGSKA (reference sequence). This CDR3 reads CSAPKGPRGAKNIQYF. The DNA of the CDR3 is TGCAGTGCCCCGAAAGGGCCACGAGGAGCCAAAAACATTCAGTACTTC.

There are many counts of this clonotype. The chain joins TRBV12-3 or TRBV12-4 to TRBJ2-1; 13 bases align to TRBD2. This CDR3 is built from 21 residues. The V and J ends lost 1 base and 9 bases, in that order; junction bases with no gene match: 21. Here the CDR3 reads CASSLVVGLAGEPWIGPEQFF. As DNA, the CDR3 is TGTGCCAGCAGTTTAGTTGTAGGACTAGCGGGAGAACCATGGATAGGTCCTGAGCAGTTCTTC.

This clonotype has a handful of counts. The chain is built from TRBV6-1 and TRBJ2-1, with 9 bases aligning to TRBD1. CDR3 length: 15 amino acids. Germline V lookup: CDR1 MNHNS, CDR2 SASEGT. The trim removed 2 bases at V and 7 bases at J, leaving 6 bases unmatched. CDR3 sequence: CASSERQGGWNEQFF. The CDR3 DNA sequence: TGTGCCAGCAGTGAAAGACAGGGGGGTTGGAATGAGCAGTTCTTC.

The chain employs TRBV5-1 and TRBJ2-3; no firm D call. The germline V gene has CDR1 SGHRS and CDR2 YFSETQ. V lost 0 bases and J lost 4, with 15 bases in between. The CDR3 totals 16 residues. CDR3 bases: TGCGCCAGCAGCTTGGATGGACCCCTTTCGGCAGATACGCAGTATTTT. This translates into CASSLDGPLSADTQYF.

The CDR3 DNA reads TGCAGTGCTAAGGTCGAGGGCCGCACAGATACGCAGTATTTT. Its protein product is CSAKVEGRTDTQYF. V gene TRBV20-1 combines with J gene TRBJ2-3; D is perhaps TRBD2 (5 bases). Germline assignment: CDR1 DFQATT and CDR2 SNEGSKA (reference sequence). Trimming cost V 4 bases and J 1 base, with 12 bases left between them. The CDR3 is 14 amino acids.

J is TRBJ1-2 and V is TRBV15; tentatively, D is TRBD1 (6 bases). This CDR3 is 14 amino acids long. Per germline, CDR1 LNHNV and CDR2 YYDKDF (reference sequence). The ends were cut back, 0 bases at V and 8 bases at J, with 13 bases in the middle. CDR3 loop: CATSRDRGSGGYTF. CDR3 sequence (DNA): TGTGCCACCAGCAGAGACAGGGGATCCGGCGGCTACACCTTC.

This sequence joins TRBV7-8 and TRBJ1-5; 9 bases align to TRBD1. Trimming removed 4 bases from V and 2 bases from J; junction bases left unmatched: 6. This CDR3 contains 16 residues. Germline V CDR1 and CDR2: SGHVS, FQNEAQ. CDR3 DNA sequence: TGTGCCAGCAGCTGGGGACAGGGTGGAGGCAATCAGCCCCAGCATTTT. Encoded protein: CASSWGQGGGNQPQHF.

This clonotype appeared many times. CDR3 in amino acids: CASSLAMSSGRSDTQYF. CDR3 sequence (DNA): TGTGCCAGCAGCTTAGCGATGTCTAGCGGGAGGTCAGATACGCAGTATTTT. This chain uses TRBV11-1 with TRBJ2-3; TRBD2 matches 11 bases. With V trimmed by 0 bases and J by 4 bases, 6 bases remained unmatched. CDR3 size: 17 residues. The germline gives CDR1 SGHAT, CDR2 FQDESV (reference sequence).

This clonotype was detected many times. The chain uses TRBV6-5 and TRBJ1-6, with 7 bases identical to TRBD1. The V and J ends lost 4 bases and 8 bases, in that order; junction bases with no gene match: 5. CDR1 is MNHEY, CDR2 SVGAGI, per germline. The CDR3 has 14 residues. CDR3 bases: TGTGCCAGCAGTTGGGGACAGCTCTATTCACCCCTCCACTTT. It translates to CASSWGQLYSPLHF.

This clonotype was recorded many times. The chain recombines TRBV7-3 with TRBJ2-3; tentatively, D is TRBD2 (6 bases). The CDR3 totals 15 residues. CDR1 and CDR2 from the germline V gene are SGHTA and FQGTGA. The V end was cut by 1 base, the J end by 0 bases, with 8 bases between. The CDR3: CASSLILASTDTQYF. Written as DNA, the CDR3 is TGTGCCAGCAGCTTAATACTAGCAAGCACAGATACGCAGTATTTT.

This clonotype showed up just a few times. CDR3 region: CSVGTDPYEQYF. The DNA for the CDR3 is TGCAGCGTTGGGACGGACCCCTACGAGCAGTACTTC. V usage is TRBV29-1 and J usage is TRBJ2-7; D remains unclear. With 4 bases removed from V and 2 bases from J, the gap between germline ends came to 9 bases. This CDR3 spans 12 amino acids. Germline-derived CDR1 and CDR2 are SQVTM and ANQGSEA.

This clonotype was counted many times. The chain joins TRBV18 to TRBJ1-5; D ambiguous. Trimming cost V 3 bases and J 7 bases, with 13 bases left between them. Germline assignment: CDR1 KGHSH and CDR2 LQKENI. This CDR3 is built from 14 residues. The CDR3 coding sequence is TGTGCCAGCTCACCGCAAAACGTGGACCAGCCCCAGCATTTT. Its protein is CASSPQNVDQPQHF. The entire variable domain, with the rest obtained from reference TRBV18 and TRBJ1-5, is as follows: NAGVMQNPRHLVRRRGQEARLRCSPMKGHSHVYWYRQLPEEGLKFMVYLQKENIIDESGMPKERFSAEFPKEGPSILRIQQVVRGDSAAYFCASSPQNVDQPQHFGDGTRLSIL.